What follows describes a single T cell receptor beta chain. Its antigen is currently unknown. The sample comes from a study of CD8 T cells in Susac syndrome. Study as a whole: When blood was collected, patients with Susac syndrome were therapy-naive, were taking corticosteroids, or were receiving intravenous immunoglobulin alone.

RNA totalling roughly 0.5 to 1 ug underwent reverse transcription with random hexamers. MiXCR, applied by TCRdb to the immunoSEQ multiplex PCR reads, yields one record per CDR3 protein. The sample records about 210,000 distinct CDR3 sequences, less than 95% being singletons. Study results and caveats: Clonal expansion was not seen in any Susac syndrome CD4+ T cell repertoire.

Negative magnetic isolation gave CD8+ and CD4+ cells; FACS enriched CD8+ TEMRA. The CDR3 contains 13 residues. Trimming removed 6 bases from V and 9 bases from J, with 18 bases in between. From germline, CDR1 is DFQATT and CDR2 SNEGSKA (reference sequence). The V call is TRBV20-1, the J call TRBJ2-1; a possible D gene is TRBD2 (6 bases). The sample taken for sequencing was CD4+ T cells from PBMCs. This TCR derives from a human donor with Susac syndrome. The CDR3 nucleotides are TGCAGTGCCTCCCTTGGAGGGAGAGGTGAGCAGTTCTTC. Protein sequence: CSASLGGRGEQFF.